The 28 T cell receptor beta chains presented below share a single source sample, sequenced in a study of T cell responses to AZD1222 COVID-19 vaccine. Produced via immunoSEQ multiplex PCR; TCRdb's table is partial and in-frame only. The table records 120,000 or so clones, about 89% of them present only once. The sample consisted of peripheral blood, taken on day 0 of MenACWY control vaccination. These receptors were taken from an adult in good health.

This chain links TRBV12-3 or TRBV12-4 with TRBJ2-7, with 9 bases matching TRBD2. The V gene end was trimmed by 7 bases and the J gene end by 6 bases; junction bases not matched to a gene: 7. This CDR3 spans 13 amino acids. The CDR3 DNA reads as TGTGCCAGCACCGGGACTAGCAATGGCGAGCAGTACTTC. Amino acid sequence: CASTGTSNGEQYF.

The V call is TRBV7-8, the J call TRBJ2-3; no definite D call. The CDR3 contains 13 residues. The V end was cut by 3 bases, the J end by 1 base, with 5 bases between. The germline V gene has CDR1 SGHVS and CDR2 FQNEAQ. Here the CDR3 DNA reads TGTGCCAGCAGCTTTCCGGGCACAGATACGCAGTATTTT. Translating gives CASSFPGTDTQYF. Variable domain in full (rest from reference TRBV7-8 and TRBJ2-3): GAGVSQSPRYKVAKRGQDVALRCDPISGHVSLFWYQQALGQGPEFLTYFQNEAQLDKSGLPSDRFFAERPEGSVSTLKIQRTQQEDSAVYLCASSFPGTDTQYFGPGTRLTVL.

V and J are TRBV11-3 and TRBJ2-1; 10 bases fit TRBD2. The CDR3 totals 19 residues. Germline CDR1 is SGHNT and CDR2 is YENEEA. With 5 bases clipped from V and 0 bases from J, the junction kept 13 bases outside the gene matches. CDR3 sequence reads: CASSSGAGGPRSSYNEQFF. CDR3 bases: TGTGCCAGCAGCAGCGGAGCGGGAGGGCCGAGGAGCTCCTACAATGAGCAGTTCTTC.

The chain links TRBV27 to TRBJ2-2, with 9 bases lining up with TRBD1. V gave up 3 bases and J gave up 6 bases; unmatched junction bases: 8. The CDR3 totals 16 residues. Per the germline V gene, CDR1 is MNHEY and CDR2 is SMNVEV (reference sequence). The CDR3 sequence: CASSFFGTGRPGELFF. The CDR3 DNA reads as TGTGCCAGCAGTTTTTTCGGGACAGGGAGGCCCGGGGAGCTGTTTTTT.

This chain connects TRBV12-3 or TRBV12-4 to TRBJ1-1; D remains ambiguous. CDR3 length: 12 amino acids. V was cut by 9 bases and J by 4 bases, with 12 bases left in between. In DNA form, the CDR3 reads TGTGCCAGTGGGATGGAGGGCACTGAAGCTTTCTTT. Protein sequence: CASGMEGTEAFF.

The chain uses TRBV30 and TRBJ1-3; D gene ambiguous. Germline CDR1 is GTSNPN and CDR2 is SVGIG (reference sequence). Trimming stripped 5 bases from V and 1 base from J, with 6 bases between. The CDR3 sequence is 12 residues long. In DNA form, the CDR3 reads TGTGCCTGGGCCCTATCTGGAAACACCATATATTTT. It translates to CAWALSGNTIYF.

The CDR3 here is CASSLSPSYEQYF. CDR3 nucleotide sequence: TGTGCCAGCAGTTTATCCCCCTCATACGAGCAGTACTTC. The V gene is TRBV5-6, the J gene TRBJ2-7; D is undetermined. V gave up 5 bases and J gave up 4 bases, with 13 bases separating them. Germline V gene sequence: CDR1 SGHDT, CDR2 YYEEEE. The CDR3 spans 13 residues. The full variable domain, in which reference TRBV5-6 and TRBJ2-7 provide the parts outside the CDR3, is DAGVTQSPTHLIKTRGQQVTLRCSPKSGHDTVSWYQQALGQGPQFIFQYYEEEERQRGNFPDRFSGHQFPNYSSELNVNALLLGDSALYLCASSLSPSYEQYFGPGTRLTVT.

This clone was counted a single time. The chain joins TRBV3-1 (or the pseudogene TRBV3-2) to TRBJ1-5; a possible D gene is TRBD1 (6 bases). Trimming removed 0 bases from V and 7 bases from J, with 16 bases in between. CDR3 length: 16 residues. CDR1 is LGHDT, CDR2 YNNKEL, per germline (reference sequence). CDR3 sequence (DNA): TGTGCCAGCAGCCAAGATTTTAGGCCAGGGGAACAGCCCCAGCATTTT. Amino acid sequence: CASSQDFRPGEQPQHF.

This chain links TRBV6-1 with TRBJ1-1; the match to TRBD1 covers 8 bases. V shed 4 bases, J shed 4 bases, and the junction held 14 bases outside the gene matches. This CDR3 has 17 amino acids. Germline loops: CDR1 MNHNS, CDR2 SASEGT. The CDR3 sequence: CASSASDRGWFGTEAFF. The CDR3 DNA sequence: TGTGCCAGCAGTGCTTCTGACAGGGGATGGTTTGGCACTGAAGCTTTCTTT.

V is TRBV12-3 or TRBV12-4 and J is TRBJ2-5; D gene unclear. The V and J ends lost 5 bases and 5 bases respectively, with 6 bases between them. The CDR3 sequence is 11 residues long. CDR3 in DNA: TGTGCCAGCAGTCAACGGGAGACCCAGTACTTC. Its translation is CASSQRETQYF.

This chain links TRBV11-2 with TRBJ2-6, with D unresolved. CDR1 and CDR2 from the germline V gene are SGHAT and FQNNGV. The length of the CDR3 is 16 residues. Trimming shortened V by 5 bases and J by 3 bases, and 14 bases separated the two germline ends. The CDR3 nucleotides are TGTGCCAGCAGCCAGTATGGGGTTTTTGGGGCCAACGTCCTGACTTTC. Amino acid sequence: CASSQYGVFGANVLTF. Full variable domain (outside the CDR3, taken from reference TRBV11-2 and TRBJ2-6): EAGVAQSPRYKIIEKRQSVAFWCNPISGHATLYWYQQILGQGPKLLIQFQNNGVVDDSQLPKDRFSAERLKGVDSTLKIQPAKLEDSAVYLCASSQYGVFGANVLTFGAGSRLTVL.

CDR3 DNA sequence: TGTGCCTGGAGCGGGGGGGTAGGAGATACGCAGTATTTT. Its translation: CAWSGGVGDTQYF. The V gene is TRBV30, the J gene TRBJ2-3, with 8 bases that match TRBD2. V dropped 3 bases and J dropped 5; count of bases not matched to a gene: 4. The CDR3 extends over 13 amino acids. CDR1 and CDR2 from the germline V gene are GTSNPN and SVGIG (reference sequence).

The CDR3 protein is CASSEGQGLVAEQYF. CDR3 DNA: TGTGCCAGCAGTGAAGGGCAGGGACTAGTCGCCGAGCAGTACTTC. The chain uses TRBV2 and TRBJ2-7, with 8 bases identical to TRBD2. CDR3 length: 15 residues. V lost 1 base to trimming and J lost 6 bases; unmatched junction nucleotides: 8. CDR1 is SNHLY, CDR2 FYNNEI, per germline.

This chain uses TRBV5-4 with TRBJ2-6; D is unclear. Germline values: CDR1 SGHNT, CDR2 YYREEE (reference sequence). The V and J ends lost 0 bases and 0 bases respectively, with 7 bases between them. The CDR3 runs 16 residues. CDR3 DNA sequence: TGTGCCAGCAGCTTGGCGCGGCTCTCTGGGGCCAACGTCCTGACTTTC. This encodes CASSLARLSGANVLTF.

The genes are TRBV6-5 and TRBJ1-2, with TRBD1 matching 8 bases. The V and J ends lost 6 bases and 3 bases, in that order; junction bases with no gene match: 9. Germline V gene lookup returns CDR1 MNHEY and CDR2 SVGAGI. This CDR3 region has 15 residues. DNA for the CDR3: TGTGCCAGCAGGGATCAGGGGGCTTGGGACTATGGCTACACCTTC. Its protein product is CASRDQGAWDYGYTF.

This rearrangement joins TRBV28 to TRBJ2-1; 7 positions agree with TRBD1. Trimming removed 1 base from V and 6 bases from J; junction bases left unmatched: 0. CDR1 is MDHEN and CDR2 is SYDVKM in the germline V gene. This CDR3 has 13 residues. The CDR3 here is CASSLSGGNEQFF. The DNA of the CDR3 is TGTGCCAGCAGTTTATCAGGGGGCAATGAGCAGTTCTTC.

In its sample, this clone was seen once. J is TRBJ1-5 and V is TRBV11-2, with 7 nucleotides matching TRBD1. This CDR3 is 14 amino acids long. V dropped 6 bases and J dropped 4; count of bases not matched to a gene: 6. Germline CDR1 SGHAT, CDR2 FQNNGV. The CDR3 DNA follows: TGTGCCAGCAGTCGTACAGGGGTAAATCAGCCCCAGCATTTT. Translation gives CASSRTGVNQPQHF.

The chain employs TRBV19 and TRBJ1-4; unclear D gene. V lost 7 bases, J lost 6 bases, and 9 bases lay in between. The CDR3 extends over 12 amino acids. In germline, CDR1 is LNHDA, CDR2 SQIVND (reference sequence). CDR3: CASKAVYEKLFF. The CDR3 region has the DNA TGTGCCAGTAAGGCAGTTTATGAAAAACTGTTTTTT.

The CDR3 DNA follows: TGTGCCAGCAGCTTTGAAACGACAGGGCGGGAGACCCAGTACTTC. This codes for CASSFETTGRETQYF. This rearrangement joins TRBV7-7 to TRBJ2-5; 7 bases map to TRBD1. Trimming removed 3 bases from V and 5 bases from J; junction bases left unmatched: 9. Germline loops: CDR1 SSHAT, CDR2 FNYEAQ (reference sequence). The CDR3 is 15 residues long.

J is TRBJ2-2 and V is TRBV6-2 or TRBV6-3, with D perhaps given as TRBD1 or TRBD2 (6 bases each). V was cut by 2 bases and J by 5 bases, with 15 bases left in between. The CDR3 is 16 residues long. Germline lookup yields CDR1 MNHEY and CDR2 SVGEGT. The CDR3: CASSYGTGAETGELFF. As DNA, the CDR3 is TGTGCCAGCAGTTACGGTACGGGGGCGGAGACCGGGGAGCTGTTTTTT.

This chain uses TRBV27 with TRBJ2-1; TRBD2 matches 13 bases. The CDR3 runs to 17 residues. Looked up from germline, CDR1 is MNHEY and CDR2 is SMNVEV (reference sequence). V was pared by 6 bases and J by 6 bases, with 11 bases of the junction left unmatched. CDR3 nucleotide sequence: TGTGCCAGCAGCACTCGGGGACTAGCGGGAAACGGCAATGAGCAGTTCTTC. It encodes CASSTRGLAGNGNEQFF.

This clone was seen only once. The rearrangement joins TRBV6-2 or TRBV6-3 to TRBJ2-1; 10 positions match TRBD2. CDR1 and CDR2 (germline): MNHEY, SVGEGT. V lost 5 bases to trimming and J lost 2 bases; unmatched junction nucleotides: 6. The CDR3 is made up of 16 amino acids. CDR3 protein: CASSPPLAGAYNEQFF. CDR3 nucleotide sequence: TGTGCCAGCAGTCCCCCCCTAGCGGGAGCCTACAATGAGCAGTTCTTC.

The genes are TRBV9 and TRBJ1-1; D is perhaps TRBD1 (5 bases). Germline lookup yields CDR1 SGDLS and CDR2 YYNGEE. This CDR3 is built from 13 residues. V lost 3 bases and J 8 bases, leaving 14 bases between the germline ends. CDR3 bases: TGTGCCAGCAGCGATCCCGGGACCCTCGAAGCTTTCTTT. Its protein product is CASSDPGTLEAFF.

V gene TRBV5-1 combines with J gene TRBJ1-2; D is ambiguous. Germline V gene data show CDR1 as SGHRS and CDR2 as YFSETQ. There are 14 residues in the CDR3. V gave up 4 bases and J gave up 7 bases, with 17 bases separating them. CDR3 nucleotide sequence: TGCGCCAGCAGCCCGATCGATCGGGGAGCTGGCTACACCTTC. This translates into CASSPIDRGAGYTF.

The chain has TRBV11-3 and TRBJ2-1; 9 nucleotides line up with TRBD1. The CDR3 has 17 amino acids. Germline CDR1 SGHNT, CDR2 YENEEA. Trimming took 1 base from V and 3 from J; bases not matched to a gene: 7. The CDR3 is CASSLAGTGYGYNEQFF. The CDR3 DNA reads TGTGCCAGCAGCTTAGCCGGGACAGGGTATGGCTACAATGAGCAGTTCTTC.

Sample share makes this clone medium-sized. V usage is TRBV4-2 and J usage is TRBJ1-3, with D unclear. V lost 1 base and J 0 bases, leaving 13 bases between the germline ends. This CDR3 has 17 residues. CDR1 LGHNA and CDR2 YNFKEQ come from the germline V gene. The CDR3 region is CASSQVPQTSSGNTIYF. CDR3 sequence (DNA): TGTGCCAGCAGCCAAGTACCTCAGACCTCCTCTGGAAACACCATATATTTT.

This clone was detected once. V gene TRBV30 combines with J gene TRBJ2-7, with 12 bases aligning to TRBD2. CDR1 is GTSNPN, CDR2 SVGIG, per germline (reference sequence). This CDR3 comprises 15 residues. Trimming cost V 5 bases and J 3 bases; bases outside gene matches: 8. The CDR3 DNA reads as TGTGCCTGGCGTAAGCCGGGACTAGCGGGCTACGAGCAGTACTTC. Translating gives CAWRKPGLAGYEQYF.

The J gene is TRBJ2-7, the V gene TRBV9; the D call may be TRBD1 or TRBD2 (6 bases each). This CDR3 is 16 amino acids long. Germline CDR1 is SGDLS and CDR2 is YYNGEE. V was pared by 5 bases and J by 1 base, with 19 bases between. CDR3 sequence (DNA): TGTGCCAGCAGTGGGGGCGGGGCGTCCCCATCCTACGAGCAGTACTTC. Protein: CASSGGGASPSYEQYF.